This entry concerns a single T cell receptor (beta chain). The data were obtained in a study of blood T cell repertoires in COVID-19. Libraries were prepared by immunoSEQ multiplex PCR; TCRdb keeps only in-frame clonotypes and omits some of them. The repertoire holds approximately 210,000 clones, 83% seen once, with approximately 7.4% in the top ten. Trimming at V came to 7 bases and at J to 5 bases, leaving 9 bases not matched to a gene. The CDR3 loop spans 14 amino acids. The germline V gene encodes CDR1 SGHVS and CDR2 FQNEAQ. The chain couples TRBV7-8 to TRBJ2-7; TRBD1 agrees at 9 bases. This TCR was recovered from a woman aged 45-60 years with acute or convalescent COVID-19. The sample comprised peripheral blood. The CDR3 DNA is TGTGCCAGCACGATAGGGACAGGGATCCACGAGCAGTACTTC. Translation gives CASTIGTGIHEQYF.